This is a list of T cell receptor beta chains from one sample in a study of blood T cell repertoires in COVID-19. Data came from immunoSEQ multiplex PCR; TCRdb stores just in-frame clones and leaves some out. Altogether about 120,000 clones are present, 86% being singletons, with the ten largest covering roughly 4%. Material for sequencing was peripheral blood. Receptor source: a man in his forties with acute or convalescent COVID-19. CDR3s include the opening cysteine and the closing phenylalanine or tryptophan. The D gene is left open where the match is weak. Clone sizes are given selectively: once, few, many, or a class where the clone is expanded.

D: NA
size: NA
J: TRBJ1-2
length: 14
V: TRBV19
DNA: TGTGCCAGTAGGGCCCTCGGGGGGCGGCATGGCTACACCTTC
CDR3: CASRALGGRHGYTF

D: NA
size: NA
J: TRBJ1-2
length: 14
V: TRBV4-3
DNA: TGCGCCAGCAGCCAAGAGTATGGGGGGAATGGCTACACCTTC
CDR3: CASSQEYGGNGYTF

D: NA
size: NA
J: TRBJ2-7
length: 15
V: TRBV9
DNA: TGTGCCAGCAGCGTGACTGGGGCCGCAACCGCCGAGCAGTACTTC
CDR3: CASSVTGAATAEQYF

D: NA
size: NA
J: TRBJ2-3
length: 16
V: TRBV27
DNA: TGTGCCAGCACCACCTACCGGGGTCGCGCCTCAGATACGCAGTATTTT
CDR3: CASTTYRGRASDTQYF

D: NA
size: NA
J: TRBJ2-3
length: 13
V: TRBV19
DNA: TGTGCCAGTACTCCAGGGACACGGGATACGCAGTATTTT
CDR3: CASTPGTRDTQYF

D: TRBD1
size: NA
J: TRBJ1-2
length: 17
V: TRBV3-1/TRBV3-2
DNA: TGTGCCAGCAGCCATGCGGGGACAGGGGGGGATAACTATGGCTACACCTTC
CDR3: CASSHAGTGGDNYGYTF

D: NA
size: NA
J: TRBJ2-3
length: 16
V: TRBV5-8
DNA: TGTGCCAGCAGCCCGGACTTTACACAGGGTGCAGATACGCAGTATTTT
CDR3: CASSPDFTQGADTQYF

D: TRBD2
size: NA
J: TRBJ2-2
length: 17
V: TRBV6-2/TRBV6-3
DNA: TGTGCCAGCAGTTATCAAGCGGGGGGCGTAGACACCGGGGAGCTGTTTTTT
CDR3: CASSYQAGGVDTGELFF

D: TRBD1
size: NA
J: TRBJ2-1
length: 16
V: TRBV5-1
DNA: TGCGCCAGCAGCTCCACCGGGACAGGGGGGTTGGGTGAGCAGTTCTTC
CDR3: CASSSTGTGGLGEQFF

D: NA
size: NA
J: TRBJ2-5
length: 14
V: TRBV4-1
DNA: TGCGCCAGCAGCCTCACAAGATTAACGGAGACCCAGTACTTC
CDR3: CASSLTRLTETQYF

D: NA
size: NA
J: TRBJ1-5
length: 13
V: TRBV12-3/TRBV12-4
DNA: TGTGCCAGCAGTTCAAGCCTTTATCAGCCCCAGCATTTT
CDR3: CASSSSLYQPQHF

D: NA
size: NA
J: TRBJ2-7
length: 15
V: TRBV6-1
DNA: TGTGCCAGCAGTGACCCTCTTCGCGGGGACTACGAGCAGTACTTC
CDR3: CASSDPLRGDYEQYF

D: TRBD1
size: NA
J: TRBJ1-2
length: 14
V: TRBV30
DNA: TGTGCCTGGAGTTCAACCGGGACAGTCTATGGCTACACCTTC
CDR3: CAWSSTGTVYGYTF

D: TRBD1
size: NA
J: TRBJ2-5
length: 14
V: TRBV6-6
DNA: TGTGCCAGCAGTTACTTGGGACAGCAAGAGACCCAGTACTTC
CDR3: CASSYLGQQETQYF

D: TRBD2
size: NA
J: TRBJ2-1
length: 16
V: TRBV7-8
DNA: TGTGCCAGCAGCGGGGCGGGAGGGGGGTCTTACAATGAGCAGTTCTTC
CDR3: CASSGAGGGSYNEQFF

D: NA
size: NA
J: TRBJ1-1
length: 13
V: TRBV5-1
DNA: TGCGCCAGCAGCTTGCAGGGGTGGACTGAAGCTTTCTTT
CDR3: CASSLQGWTEAFF

D: TRBD1
size: NA
J: TRBJ1-1
length: 16
V: TRBV2
DNA: TGTGCCAGCAGTGGAGACGACAGGGGTCTGAACACTGAAGCTTTCTTT
CDR3: CASSGDDRGLNTEAFF

D: NA
size: NA
J: TRBJ1-4
length: 15
V: TRBV18
DNA: TGTGCCAGCTCACTCAGGGGATCAACTAATGAAAAACTGTTTTTT
CDR3: CASSLRGSTNEKLFF

D: TRBD1
size: NA
J: TRBJ2-1
length: 15
V: TRBV12-5
DNA: TGTGCTAGTGGTTTTGACAGGGGGATTGGGGATGAGCAGTTCTTC
CDR3: CASGFDRGIGDEQFF

D: NA
size: once
J: TRBJ2-2
length: 16
V: TRBV9
DNA: TGTGCCAGCAGCGTAGTACAGGGCTTTGGCACCGGGGAGCTGTTTTTT
CDR3: CASSVVQGFGTGELFF

D: TRBD2
size: NA
J: TRBJ2-2
length: 18
V: TRBV9
DNA: TGTGCCAGCAGCCCACACCGGGGGGTGGGAGGGGACACCGGGGAGCTGTTTTTT
CDR3: CASSPHRGVGGDTGELFF

D: TRBD2
size: NA
J: TRBJ2-7
length: 14
V: TRBV20-1
DNA: TGCAGTGCTAGTTCTGCGGGGGGGAATTACGAGCAGTACTTC
CDR3: CSASSAGGNYEQYF

D: TRBD2
size: NA
J: TRBJ2-1
length: 17
V: TRBV7-7
DNA: TGTGCTAGCAGCCCGTACGTGGGGACTAGCTCCTACAATGAGCAGTTCTTC
CDR3: CASSPYVGTSSYNEQFF

D: TRBD1
size: NA
J: TRBJ1-1
length: 14
V: TRBV30
DNA: TGTGCCTGGAGAAGCAGGGGGCGCGGGACTGAAGCTTTCTTT
CDR3: CAWRSRGRGTEAFF

D: NA
size: NA
J: TRBJ1-2
length: 12
V: TRBV5-1
DNA: TGCGCCAGCAGCTTGGACGTGAGTGGCTACACCTTC
CDR3: CASSLDVSGYTF

D: NA
size: NA
J: TRBJ2-5
length: 14
V: TRBV7-2
DNA: TGTGCCAGCAGCTTAGGTGGGGGGAAAGAGACCCAGTACTTC
CDR3: CASSLGGGKETQYF